Reported below is one T cell receptor (beta chain). Antigen unknown. These data are taken from a study of vaccination and CD4 T cells after COVID-19. In the study overall: Overlapping spike peptides of SARS-CoV-2, HCoV-NL63, HCoV-OC43 and HCoV-229E were used, and cells were stimulated with them.

CDR1 is SGHNT and CDR2 is YYREEE in the germline V gene (reference sequence). J lost 5 bases, V lost 4 bases, and 5 bases had no gene match. The CDR3 loop spans 16 amino acids. Sample time point: late sampling 161 to 241 days after vaccination in three convalescent patients. As to treatment: approximately 10-day PBMC culture with coronavirus spike peptide pools or control peptides (ViraFEST assay). Replacement of half the medium with fresh IL-2 medium took place on days 3 and 7. Oncomine TCR Beta short-read sequencing was applied to DNA from cultured CD4+ T cells. Each CDR3 protein is one row after TCRdb ran MiXCR on the PCR reads. The repertoire has roughly 15,000 distinct CDR3 sequences, 52% of them found once; the top ten carry about a fifth.

This sample comprised CD4+ T cells from blood, cultured in vitro, obtained about 7 months after SARS-CoV-2 vaccination. V and J are TRBV5-4 and TRBJ2-2; 13 nucleotides match TRBD2. The TCR was taken from a human donor who had recovered from COVID-19. CDR3 in amino acids: CASSPGTSGNTGELFF. The CDR3, as DNA: TGTGCCAGCAGCCCTGGGACTAGCGGGAATACCGGGGAGCTGTTTTTT.